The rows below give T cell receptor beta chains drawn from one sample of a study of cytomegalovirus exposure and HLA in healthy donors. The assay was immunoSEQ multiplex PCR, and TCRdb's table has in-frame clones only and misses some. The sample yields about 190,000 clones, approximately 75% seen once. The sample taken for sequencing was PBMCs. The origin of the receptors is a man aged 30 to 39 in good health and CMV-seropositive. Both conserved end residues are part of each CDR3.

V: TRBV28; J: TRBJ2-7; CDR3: CASRPSDSSFYEQYF
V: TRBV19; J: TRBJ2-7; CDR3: CASSTSLGSYEQYF
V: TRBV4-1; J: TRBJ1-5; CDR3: CASSQEPSSQPQHF
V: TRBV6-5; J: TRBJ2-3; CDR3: CASSYRTSGGDTQYF
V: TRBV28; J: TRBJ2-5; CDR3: CASGSGTVQETQYF
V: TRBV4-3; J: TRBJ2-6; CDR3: CASSQTGGSGANVLTF
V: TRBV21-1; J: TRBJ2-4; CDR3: CASSTLKAQVIPKNIQYF
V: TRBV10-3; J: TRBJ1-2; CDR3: CATSGGGQDYGYTF
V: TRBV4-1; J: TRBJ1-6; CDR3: CASSLTGVDSPLHF
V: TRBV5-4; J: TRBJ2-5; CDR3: CASSSLVGSGGQETQYF
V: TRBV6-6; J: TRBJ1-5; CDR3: CASSYLGGQPQHF
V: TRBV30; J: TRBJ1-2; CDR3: CAWSPGYGYTF
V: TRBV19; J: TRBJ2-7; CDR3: CASSRGSYEQYF
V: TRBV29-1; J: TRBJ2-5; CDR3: CSAGGSRKETQYF
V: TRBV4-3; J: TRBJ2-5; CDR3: CASSQGVHETQYF
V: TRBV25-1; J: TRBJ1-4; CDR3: CASSEYRPVGEKLFF